This TCR beta chain derives from a study of T cell repertoires in aging, cancer and after chemotherapy. Study observations and caveats: Loss of evenness, beyond lost richness, contributed to age-related TCR diversity decline in cancer patients.

This clonotype was counted only a few times. Its antigen remains unidentified. Amplification of TCR beta used genomic DNA extracted from peripheral blood. Rearranged V-D-J TRB sequences were amplified with a mixed TRB-A/B primer pool. TCRdb recomputed calls from the multiplex PCR reads with MiXCR, one row per CDR3 protein. The profile shows 2,500 or so distinct CDR3 sequences, around 20% of them singletons. V trimming: 5 bases; J trimming: 5 bases; junction bases outside the gene matches: 9. This CDR3 spans 16 amino acids. Looked up from germline, CDR1 is SGHTA and CDR2 is FQGNSA. This receptor was taken from a human donor with a blood cancer. Sequencing used blood. The V gene is TRBV7-2, the J gene TRBJ2-3, with 11 bases identical to TRBD2. CDR3 nucleotides: TGTGCCAGCAGCCTAAATAGCGGGGGGGCTAAAGATACGCAGTATTTT. Protein: CASSLNSGGAKDTQYF.